A selection of T cell receptor beta chains follows, all from one sample in a study of Ad26.COV2.S vaccination and SARS-CoV-2 variants. Generated by immunoSEQ multiplex PCR, the TCRdb table keeps only in-frame clones and is missing some. Among around 450,000 clones listed, 80% to 95% were seen once. Source: peripheral blood, taken in a trial of Ad26.COV2.S vaccine versus placebo. Every receptor here comes from a person aged 18-65 years who received the Ad26.COV2.S COVID-19 vaccine or a placebo. Both conserved end residues are part of each CDR3. D genes are given only for firm matches. Size is omitted from some rows. Given values are once, few, many or a class for expanded clones.

NA	TRBV7-9	NA	TRBJ2-7	CASSFRGRYEQYF	TGTGCCAGCAGCTTCAGGGGAAGATACGAGCAGTACTTC
TRBD2	TRBV11-3	NA	TRBJ2-3	CASSLDGGDRDTQYF	TGTGCCAGCAGCTTAGATGGGGGGGACCGAGATACGCAGTATTTT
TRBD2	TRBV5-1	NA	TRBJ2-2	CASSLELAGRRGGTGELFF	TGCGCCAGCAGCTTGGAGTTAGCGGGACGTCGTGGTGGCACCGGGGAGCTGTTTTTT
TRBD2	TRBV12-3/TRBV12-4	NA	TRBJ2-1	CASRRLAWNEQFF	TGTGCCAGCAGACGACTAGCGTGGAATGAGCAGTTCTTC
TRBD2	TRBV28	NA	TRBJ2-1	CASRTLSGRAINEQFF	TGTGCCAGCAGAACACTCAGCGGGAGGGCCATAAATGAGCAGTTCTTC
NA	TRBV30	NA	TRBJ1-6	CAWSGQNSPLHF	TGTGCCTGGAGTGGACAGAATTCACCCCTCCACTTT
NA	TRBV27	NA	TRBJ1-4	CASSLSGRAELFF	TGTGCCAGCAGTTTATCCGGACGAGCTGAACTGTTTTTT
NA	TRBV7-8	NA	TRBJ2-3	CASSFRGTLPTDTQYF	TGTGCCAGCAGCTTCCGAGGGACCCTTCCCACAGATACGCAGTATTTT
TRBD2	TRBV5-1	NA	TRBJ2-2	CASSSRGAGATGELFF	TGCGCCAGCAGCTCCCGTGGAGCGGGAGCCACCGGGGAGCTGTTTTTT
NA	TRBV9	NA	TRBJ2-7	CASSVGKGEQYF	TGTGCCAGCAGCGTTGGAAAAGGCGAGCAGTACTTC
TRBD2	TRBV4-2	NA	TRBJ2-5	CASSQDSAGGRETQYF	TGTGCCAGCAGCCAAGACTCAGCGGGAGGCCGGGAGACCCAGTACTTC
TRBD2	TRBV19	NA	TRBJ2-7	CASSRTSGSSYEQYF	TGTGCCAGTAGTAGGACTAGCGGGAGCTCCTACGAGCAGTACTTC
NA	TRBV7-3	NA	TRBJ2-5	CASSSQSQETQYF	TGTGCCAGCAGCTCACAGAGCCAAGAGACCCAGTACTTC
TRBD1	TRBV6-5	NA	TRBJ1-2	CASSLFTGGDYGYTF	TGTGCCAGCAGCCTTTTCACAGGGGGCGACTATGGCTACACCTTC
NA	TRBV27	once	TRBJ2-7	CASSFQRSYEQYF	TGTGCCAGCAGTTTCCAGCGGTCCTACGAGCAGTACTTC
TRBD1	TRBV20-1	NA	TRBJ1-1	CSARMTGEAFF	TGCAGTGCTAGGATGACAGGGGAAGCTTTCTTT
TRBD1	TRBV7-2	NA	TRBJ1-1	CASSPLWTGVLNTEAFF	TGTGCCAGCAGCCCCCTATGGACAGGGGTCCTGAACACTGAAGCTTTCTTT
NA	TRBV4-1	NA	TRBJ2-7	CASSGAPGYEQYF	TGCGCCAGCAGCGGAGCCCCCGGGTACGAGCAGTACTTC
TRBD2	TRBV27	NA	TRBJ2-7	CASSLWGGSLSYEQYF	TGTGCCAGCAGTTTATGGGGCGGGAGTCTCTCCTACGAGCAGTACTTC
NA	TRBV18	NA	TRBJ1-2	CASSPLVRTDYGYTF	TGTGCCAGCTCACCGCTTGTACGGACAGACTATGGCTACACCTTC
NA	TRBV28	NA	TRBJ1-2	CASSLSGSPNYGYTF	TGTGCCAGCAGTTTATCGGGCAGCCCTAACTATGGCTACACCTTC
NA	TRBV28	NA	TRBJ2-4	CASSFLGETKNIQYF	TGTGCCAGCAGTTTTTTGGGGGAGACCAAAAACATTCAGTACTTC
NA	TRBV4-2	once	TRBJ2-7	CASSQSPGSTGEQYF	TGTGCCAGCAGCCAGTCTCCGGGGAGTACGGGCGAGCAGTACTTC
NA	TRBV7-2	NA	TRBJ1-1	CASSSDPAGALTFF	TGTGCCAGCAGCTCGGATCCCGCAGGGGCCCTAACTTTCTTT
NA	TRBV28	NA	TRBJ1-6	CASSSSPGGNSPLHF	TGTGCCAGCAGCTCAAGCCCCGGGGGAAATTCACCCCTCCACTTT
TRBD2	TRBV28	NA	TRBJ2-5	CASSQTSGQETQYF	TGTGCCAGCAGTCAGACTAGCGGACAAGAGACCCAGTACTTC
TRBD1	TRBV7-3	NA	TRBJ2-2	CASSLQGANTGELFF	TGTGCCAGCAGCTTACAGGGGGCGAACACCGGGGAGCTGTTTTTT
TRBD2	TRBV27	NA	TRBJ2-2	CASSFLAGEDTGELFF	TGTGCCAGCAGTTTTCTAGCGGGAGAGGACACCGGGGAGCTGTTTTTT
NA	TRBV27	NA	TRBJ2-7	CASSSRGGGRAEQYF	TGTGCCAGCAGTAGTCGGGGAGGGGGCCGGGCCGAGCAGTACTTC
NA	TRBV20-1	NA	TRBJ1-3	CSASNRAGNTIYF	TGCAGTGCTAGTAACAGGGCTGGAAACACCATATATTTT
NA	TRBV9	NA	TRBJ2-2	CASSGTGNTGELFF	TGTGCCAGCAGCGGAACAGGGAACACCGGGGAGCTGTTTTTT
NA	TRBV14	NA	TRBJ2-2	CASSQRRDTGELFF	TGTGCCAGCAGCCAACGCAGGGACACCGGGGAGCTGTTTTTT
NA	TRBV7-3	NA	TRBJ2-3	CASSSNRDTQYF	TGTGCCAGCAGCTCCAACAGGGATACGCAGTATTTT
NA	TRBV15	NA	TRBJ1-5	CATSRDPGEGRGNQPQHF	TGTGCCACCAGCAGAGATCCCGGGGAGGGGAGAGGGAATCAGCCCCAGCATTTT
NA	TRBV28	NA	TRBJ2-2	CASSRKRRRGEGELFF	TGTGCCAGCAGTCGCAAACGTAGAAGGGGGGAGGGGGAGCTGTTTTTT
NA	TRBV5-8	NA	TRBJ1-1	CASVGRRGNTEAFF	TGTGCCAGCGTCGGACGGAGGGGGAACACTGAAGCTTTCTTT
NA	TRBV19	NA	TRBJ2-1	CASSIIGGHNEQFF	TGTGCCAGTAGCATCATAGGGGGTCACAATGAGCAGTTCTTC
NA	TRBV5-1	NA	TRBJ2-7	CASRAGRDGTYEQYF	TGCGCCAGCAGAGCAGGTCGGGACGGTACCTACGAGCAGTACTTC
NA	TRBV28	NA	TRBJ1-3	CASRGGTSAGNTIYF	TGTGCCAGCAGGGGAGGGACCTCGGCGGGAAACACCATATATTTT
NA	TRBV19	few	TRBJ1-6	CASSRRDYNSPLHF	TGTGCCAGTAGTCGGAGGGACTATAATTCACCCCTCCACTTT
NA	TRBV9	NA	TRBJ2-1	CASSTDLGTNEQFF	TGTGCCAGCAGCACCGATTTGGGTACCAATGAGCAGTTCTTC
TRBD2	TRBV9	NA	TRBJ2-3	CASSVEAGGSRDTQYF	TGTGCCAGCAGCGTAGAAGCGGGAGGGAGCCGGGATACGCAGTATTTT
NA	TRBV10-3	NA	TRBJ2-6	CAISGGPHSGANVLTF	TGTGCCATCAGTGGGGGGCCTCACTCTGGGGCCAACGTCCTGACTTTC
NA	TRBV5-1	NA	TRBJ2-2	CASSLEAAGAAGELFF	TGCGCCAGCAGCTTGGAAGCGGCTGGGGCCGCCGGGGAGCTGTTTTTT
NA	TRBV5-1	NA	TRBJ1-2	CASSPAAPNYGYTF	TGCGCCAGCAGCCCCGCCGCCCCTAACTATGGCTACACCTTC
TRBD2	TRBV3-1/TRBV3-2	NA	TRBJ2-7	CASSQGELAGVGEQYF	TGTGCCAGCAGCCAAGGCGAACTAGCGGGAGTAGGCGAGCAGTACTTC
NA	TRBV6-5	NA	TRBJ2-7	CASSSPGSGGDEQYF	TGTGCCAGCAGTTCCCCGGGCTCAGGCGGCGACGAGCAGTACTTC
NA	TRBV5-4	NA	TRBJ2-3	CASSWGENTQYF	TGTGCCAGCAGCTGGGGGGAAAATACGCAGTATTTT
NA	TRBV28	NA	TRBJ2-1	CASSLQTVYNEQFF	TGTGCCAGCAGTCTACAGACGGTGTACAATGAGCAGTTCTTC
NA	TRBV2	NA	TRBJ2-1	CASSARSYNEQFF	TGTGCCAGCAGTGCGAGATCCTACAATGAGCAGTTCTTC
NA	TRBV29-1	NA	TRBJ2-1	CSVGAQNEQFF	TGCAGCGTTGGTGCCCAGAATGAGCAGTTCTTC
NA	TRBV19	NA	TRBJ2-1	CASSISRHLSNEQFF	TGTGCCAGTAGTATATCTAGGCACCTGAGCAATGAGCAGTTCTTC
NA	TRBV6-5	NA	TRBJ2-3	CASSLGLSTDTQYF	TGTGCCAGCAGTCTCGGACTGTCCACAGATACGCAGTATTTT
NA	TRBV7-9	NA	TRBJ1-1	CASSLALGVTTEAFF	TGTGCCAGCAGCTTAGCGTTGGGGGTAACTACTGAAGCTTTCTTT
NA	TRBV5-4	NA	TRBJ2-7	CASSEDTNYEQYF	TGTGCCAGCAGCGAGGACACGAACTACGAGCAGTACTTC